This record looks at one T cell receptor (beta chain) sequence and its context. Sequenced by immunoSEQ multiplex PCR; TCRdb stores in-frame clones only, minus some. The sample records around 120,000 clones, 60% to 85% being singletons. This specimen belongs to a study of blood T cell repertoires in COVID-19. For the study at large: The analysed material was cDNA or gDNA that came from T cells, B-cell-depleted T cells, or PBMCs.

The CDR3 has 15 residues. V lost 8 bases, J lost 4 bases, and 17 bases lay in between. CDR1 and CDR2 from the germline V gene are LNHDA and SQIVND (reference sequence). The clonotype comes from a man in his 70s with acute or convalescent COVID-19. Source material: peripheral blood. The chain recombines TRBV19 with TRBJ2-2; possible D gene TRBD2, 5 bases. CDR3 amino acids: CASSPSRSGTGELFF. The CDR3 DNA reads as TGTGCCAGTTCTCCTTCCAGGAGCGGCACCGGGGAGCTGTTTTTT.